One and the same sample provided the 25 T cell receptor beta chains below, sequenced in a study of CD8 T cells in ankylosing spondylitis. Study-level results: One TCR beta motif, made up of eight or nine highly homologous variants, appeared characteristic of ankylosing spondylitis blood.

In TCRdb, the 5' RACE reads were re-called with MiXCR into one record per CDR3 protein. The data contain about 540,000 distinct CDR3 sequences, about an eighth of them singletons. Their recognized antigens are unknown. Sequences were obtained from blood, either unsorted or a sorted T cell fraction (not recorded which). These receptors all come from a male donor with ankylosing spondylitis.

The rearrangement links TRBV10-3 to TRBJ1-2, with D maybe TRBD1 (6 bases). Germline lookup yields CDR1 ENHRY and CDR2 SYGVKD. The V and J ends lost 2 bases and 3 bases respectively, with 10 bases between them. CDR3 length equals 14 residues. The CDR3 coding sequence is TGTGCCATCAGTGAGCTCACAGGGTACTATGGCTACACCTTC. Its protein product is CAISELTGYYGYTF.

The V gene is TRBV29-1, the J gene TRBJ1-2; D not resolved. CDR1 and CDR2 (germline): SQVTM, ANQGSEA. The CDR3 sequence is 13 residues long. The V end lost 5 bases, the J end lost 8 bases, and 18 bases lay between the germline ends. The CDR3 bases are TGCAGCGTTACAACGTCTGGGCTCCTAGGCTACACCTTC. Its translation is CSVTTSGLLGYTF.

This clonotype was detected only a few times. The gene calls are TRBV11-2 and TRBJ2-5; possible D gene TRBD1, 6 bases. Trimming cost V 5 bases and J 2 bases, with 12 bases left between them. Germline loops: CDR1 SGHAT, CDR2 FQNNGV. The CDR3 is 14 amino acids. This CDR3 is CASSPLGHQETQYF. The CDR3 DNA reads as TGTGCCAGCAGCCCCCTGGGACATCAAGAGACCCAGTACTTC.

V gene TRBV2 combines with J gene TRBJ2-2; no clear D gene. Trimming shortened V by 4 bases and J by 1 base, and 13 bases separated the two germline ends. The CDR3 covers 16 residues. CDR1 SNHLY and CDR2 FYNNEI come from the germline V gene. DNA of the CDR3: TGTGCCAGCAGTGGAGCCCAGTGGGAGAACACCGGGGAGCTGTTTTTT. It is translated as CASSGAQWENTGELFF.

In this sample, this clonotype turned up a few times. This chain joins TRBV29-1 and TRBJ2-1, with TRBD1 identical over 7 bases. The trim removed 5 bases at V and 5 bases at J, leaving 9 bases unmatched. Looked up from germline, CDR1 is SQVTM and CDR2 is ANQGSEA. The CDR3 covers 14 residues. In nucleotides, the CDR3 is TGCAGCGTTAATCCGGGACAGTCCCACAATGAGCAGTTCTTC. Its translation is CSVNPGQSHNEQFF.

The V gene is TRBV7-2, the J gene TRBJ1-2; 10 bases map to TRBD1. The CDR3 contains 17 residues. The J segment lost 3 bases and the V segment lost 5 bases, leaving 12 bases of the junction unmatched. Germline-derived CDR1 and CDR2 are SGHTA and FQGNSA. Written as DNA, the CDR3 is TGTGCCAGCAGCGCAGCCCCACCGGGACAGGGGTACTATGGCTACACCTTC. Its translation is CASSAAPPGQGYYGYTF. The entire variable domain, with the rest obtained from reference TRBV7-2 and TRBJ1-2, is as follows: GAGVSQSPSNKVTEKGKDVELRCDPISGHTALYWYRQSLGQGLEFLIYFQGNSAPDKSGLPSDRFSAERTGGSVSTLTIQRTQQEDSAVYLCASSAAPPGQGYYGYTFGSGTRLTVV.

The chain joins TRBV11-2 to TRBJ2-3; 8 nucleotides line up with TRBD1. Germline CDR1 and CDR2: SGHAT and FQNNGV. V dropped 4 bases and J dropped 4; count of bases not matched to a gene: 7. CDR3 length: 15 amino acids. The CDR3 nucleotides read TGTGCCAGCAGCTCCCCACAGGGGGATGCAGATACGCAGTATTTT. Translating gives CASSSPQGDADTQYF.

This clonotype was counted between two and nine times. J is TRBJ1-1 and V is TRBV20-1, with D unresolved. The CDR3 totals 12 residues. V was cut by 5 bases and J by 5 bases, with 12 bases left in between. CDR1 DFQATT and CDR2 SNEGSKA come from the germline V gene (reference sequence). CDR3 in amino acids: CSARATGTEAFF. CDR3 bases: TGCAGTGCTCGGGCCACGGGAACTGAAGCTTTCTTT.

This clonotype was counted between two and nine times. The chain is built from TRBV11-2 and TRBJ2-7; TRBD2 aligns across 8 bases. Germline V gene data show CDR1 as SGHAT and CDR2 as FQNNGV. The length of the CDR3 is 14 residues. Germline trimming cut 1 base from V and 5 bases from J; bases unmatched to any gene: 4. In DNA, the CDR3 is TGTGCCAGCAGCTTAGGGCTAGCGGGTCACGAGCAGTACGTC. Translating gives CASSLGLAGHEQYV.

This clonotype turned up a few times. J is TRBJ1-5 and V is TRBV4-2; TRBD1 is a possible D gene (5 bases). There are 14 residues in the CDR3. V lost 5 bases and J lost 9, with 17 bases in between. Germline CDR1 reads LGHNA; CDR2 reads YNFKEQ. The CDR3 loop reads CASSTGLTAPPQHF. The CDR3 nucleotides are TGTGCCAGCAGCACGGGACTCACAGCCCCGCCCCAGCATTTT.

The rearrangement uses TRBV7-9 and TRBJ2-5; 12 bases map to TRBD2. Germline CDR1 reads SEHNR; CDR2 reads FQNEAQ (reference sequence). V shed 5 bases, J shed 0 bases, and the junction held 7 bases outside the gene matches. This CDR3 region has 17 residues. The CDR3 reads CASSPRTSGKYQETQYF. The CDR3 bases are TGTGCCAGCAGCCCCCGGACTAGCGGGAAGTACCAAGAGACCCAGTACTTC. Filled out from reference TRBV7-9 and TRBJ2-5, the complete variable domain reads DTGVSQNPRHKITKRGQNVTFRCDPISEHNRLYWYRQTLGQGPEFLTYFQNEAQLEKSRLLSDRFSAERPKGSFSTLEIQRTEQGDSAMYLCASSPRTSGKYQETQYFGPGTRLLVL.

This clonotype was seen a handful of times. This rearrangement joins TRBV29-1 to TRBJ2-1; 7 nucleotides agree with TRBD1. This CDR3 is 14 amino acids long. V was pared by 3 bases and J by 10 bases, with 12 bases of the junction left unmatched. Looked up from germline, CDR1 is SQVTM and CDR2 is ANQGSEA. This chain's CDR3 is CSVDPSGGRAEQFF. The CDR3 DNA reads TGCAGCGTTGATCCTTCAGGGGGAAGAGCGGAGCAGTTCTTC.

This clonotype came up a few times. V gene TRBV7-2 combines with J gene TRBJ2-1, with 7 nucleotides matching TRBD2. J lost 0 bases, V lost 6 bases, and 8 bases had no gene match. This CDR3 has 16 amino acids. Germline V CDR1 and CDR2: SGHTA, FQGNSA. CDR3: CASRPPGGSSYNEQFF. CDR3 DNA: TGTGCCAGCAGGCCTCCGGGAGGCAGCTCCTACAATGAGCAGTTCTTC.

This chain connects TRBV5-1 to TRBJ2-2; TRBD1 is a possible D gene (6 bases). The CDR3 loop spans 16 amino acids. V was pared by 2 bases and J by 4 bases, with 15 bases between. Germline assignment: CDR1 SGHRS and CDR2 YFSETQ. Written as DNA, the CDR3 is TGCGCCAGCAGCTTCCTCACAGGGCGCTTCACCGGGGAGCTGTTTTTT. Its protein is CASSFLTGRFTGELFF. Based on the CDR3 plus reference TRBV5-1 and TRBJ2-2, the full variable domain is KAGVTQTPRYLIKTRGQQVTLSCSPISGHRSVSWYQQTPGQGLQFLFEYFSETQRNKGNFPGRFSGRQFSNSRSEMNVSTLELGDSALYLCASSFLTGRFTGELFFGEGSRLTVL.

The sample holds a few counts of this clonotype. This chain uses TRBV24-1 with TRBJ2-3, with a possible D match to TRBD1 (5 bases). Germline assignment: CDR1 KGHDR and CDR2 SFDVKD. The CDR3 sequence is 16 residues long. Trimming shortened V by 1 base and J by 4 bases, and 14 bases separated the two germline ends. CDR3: CATSDFNTGGADTQYF. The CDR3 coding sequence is TGTGCCACCAGTGATTTTAATACAGGCGGAGCAGATACGCAGTATTTT.

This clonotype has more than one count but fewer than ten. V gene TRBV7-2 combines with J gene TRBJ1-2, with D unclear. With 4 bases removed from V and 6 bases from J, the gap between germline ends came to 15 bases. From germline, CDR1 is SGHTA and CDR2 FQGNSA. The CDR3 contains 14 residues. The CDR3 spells CASSSLNIPHGYTF. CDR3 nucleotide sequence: TGTGCCAGCAGCTCCCTTAATATTCCTCATGGCTACACCTTC. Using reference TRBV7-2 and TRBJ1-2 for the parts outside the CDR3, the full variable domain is GAGVSQSPSNKVTEKGKDVELRCDPISGHTALYWYRQSLGQGLEFLIYFQGNSAPDKSGLPSDRFSAERTGGSVSTLTIQRTQQEDSAVYLCASSSLNIPHGYTFGSGTRLTVV.

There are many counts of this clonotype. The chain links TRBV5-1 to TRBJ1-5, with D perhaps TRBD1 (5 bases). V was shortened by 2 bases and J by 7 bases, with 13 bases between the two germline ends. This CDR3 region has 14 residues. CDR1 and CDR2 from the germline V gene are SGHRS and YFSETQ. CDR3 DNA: TGCGCCAGCAGCTTAGGGGCGAGGGGACAGCCCCAGCATTTT. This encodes CASSLGARGQPQHF.

The CDR3: CASSRLAGVIADTQYF. CDR3 nucleotides: TGTGCCAGCAGCCGACTAGCGGGAGTCATAGCAGATACGCAGTATTTT. The chain joins TRBV7-9 to TRBJ2-3, with 12 bases fitting TRBD2. Germline V lookup: CDR1 SEHNR, CDR2 FQNEAQ (reference sequence). V shed 5 bases and J 4 bases; nucleotides not matched to a gene: 7. This CDR3 is 16 amino acids long.

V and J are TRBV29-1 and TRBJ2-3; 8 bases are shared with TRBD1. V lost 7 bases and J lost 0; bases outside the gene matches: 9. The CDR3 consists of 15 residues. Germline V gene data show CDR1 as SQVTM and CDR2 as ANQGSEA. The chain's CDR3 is CSAKLGQGSTDTQYF. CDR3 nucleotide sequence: TGCAGCGCGAAACTAGGACAGGGTAGCACAGATACGCAGTATTTT.

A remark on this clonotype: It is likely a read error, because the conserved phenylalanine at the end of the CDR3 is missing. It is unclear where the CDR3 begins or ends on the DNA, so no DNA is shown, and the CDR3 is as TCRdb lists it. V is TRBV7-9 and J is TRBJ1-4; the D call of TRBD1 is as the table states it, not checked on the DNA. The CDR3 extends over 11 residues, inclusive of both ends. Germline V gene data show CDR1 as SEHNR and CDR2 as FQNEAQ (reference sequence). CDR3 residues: CASSATGSISL.

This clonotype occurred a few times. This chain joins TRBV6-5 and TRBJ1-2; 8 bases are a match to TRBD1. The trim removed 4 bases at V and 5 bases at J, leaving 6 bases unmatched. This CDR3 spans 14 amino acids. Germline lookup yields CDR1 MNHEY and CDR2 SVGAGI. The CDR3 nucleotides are TGTGCCAGCAGTTCCGGACAGGGTAGTTATGGCTACACCTTC. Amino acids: CASSSGQGSYGYTF.

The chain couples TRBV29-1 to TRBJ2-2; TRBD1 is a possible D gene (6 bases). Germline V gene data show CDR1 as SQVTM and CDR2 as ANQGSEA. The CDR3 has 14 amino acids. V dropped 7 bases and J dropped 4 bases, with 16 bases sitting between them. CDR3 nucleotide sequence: TGCAGCGGGGGCGAGACAGGAGGCACCGGGGAGCTGTTTTTT. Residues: CSGGETGGTGELFF.

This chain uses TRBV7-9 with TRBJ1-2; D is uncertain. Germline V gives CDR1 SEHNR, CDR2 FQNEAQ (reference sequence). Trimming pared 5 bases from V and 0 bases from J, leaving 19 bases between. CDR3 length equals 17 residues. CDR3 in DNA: TGTGCCAGCAGCCGATCCGGGTCCACACCAGCTAACTATGGCTACACCTTC. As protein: CASSRSGSTPANYGYTF.

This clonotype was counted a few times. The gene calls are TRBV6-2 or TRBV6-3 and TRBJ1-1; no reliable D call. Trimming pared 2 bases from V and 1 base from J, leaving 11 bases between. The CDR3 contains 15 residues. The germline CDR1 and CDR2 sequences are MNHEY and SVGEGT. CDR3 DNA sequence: TGTGCCAGCAGTTACGCCTCCTGGGGGAACACTGAAGCTTTCTTT. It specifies CASSYASWGNTEAFF.

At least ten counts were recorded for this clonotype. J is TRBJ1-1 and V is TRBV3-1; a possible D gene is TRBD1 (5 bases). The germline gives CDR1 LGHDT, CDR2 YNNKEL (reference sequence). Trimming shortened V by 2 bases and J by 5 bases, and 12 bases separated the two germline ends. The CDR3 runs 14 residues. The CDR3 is CASSQPGGGTEAFF. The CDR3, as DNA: TGTGCCAGCAGCCAACCGGGGGGAGGGACTGAAGCTTTCTTT.